This T cell receptor (beta chain) came from a study of T cells after somatic rescue of genetic block. Assay: immunoSEQ multiplex PCR; the TCRdb copy retains only in-frame clones and omits some. Found here are almost 15,000 clones, 55% to 75% of them singletons; the top ten hold about 25%. The V gene lost 7 bases and the J gene lost 0 bases, with 13 bases spanning the gap. Germline assignment: CDR1 LNHDA and CDR2 SQIVND (reference sequence). CDR3 length: 16 residues. The TCR originated in a man between 18 and 35 years old. Material for sequencing was peripheral blood mononuclear cells (PBMCs). The chain is built from TRBV19 and TRBJ2-6; weak D call: TRBD2 (6 bases). The CDR3 loop reads CASTGRLTSGANVLTF. DNA for the CDR3: TGTGCCAGTACCGGGAGACTCACCTCTGGGGCCAACGTCCTGACTTTC.